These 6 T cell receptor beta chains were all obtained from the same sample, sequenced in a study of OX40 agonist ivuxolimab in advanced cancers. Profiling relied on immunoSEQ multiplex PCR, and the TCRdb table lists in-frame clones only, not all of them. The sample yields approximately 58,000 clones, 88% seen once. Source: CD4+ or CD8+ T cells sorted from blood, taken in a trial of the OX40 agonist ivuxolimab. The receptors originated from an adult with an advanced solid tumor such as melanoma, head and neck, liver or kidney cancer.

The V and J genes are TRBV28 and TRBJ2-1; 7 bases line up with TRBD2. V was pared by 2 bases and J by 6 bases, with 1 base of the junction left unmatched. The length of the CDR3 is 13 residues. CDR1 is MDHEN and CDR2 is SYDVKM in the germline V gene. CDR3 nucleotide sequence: TGTGCCAGCAGTTTAGGGGGGGTCAATGAGCAGTTCTTC. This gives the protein CASSLGGVNEQFF. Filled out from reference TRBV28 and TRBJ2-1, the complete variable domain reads DVKVTQSSRYLVKRTGEKVFLECVQDMDHENMFWYRQDPGLGLRLIYFSYDVKMKEKGDIPEGYSVSREKKERFSLILESASTNQTSMYLCASSLGGVNEQFFGPGTRLTVL.

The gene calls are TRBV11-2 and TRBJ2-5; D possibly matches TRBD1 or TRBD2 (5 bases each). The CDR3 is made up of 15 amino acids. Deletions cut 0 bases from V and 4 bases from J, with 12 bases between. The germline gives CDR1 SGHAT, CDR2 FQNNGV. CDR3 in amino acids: CASSLDRGPAETQYF. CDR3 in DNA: TGTGCCAGCAGCTTAGACCGGGGACCGGCAGAGACCCAGTACTTC.

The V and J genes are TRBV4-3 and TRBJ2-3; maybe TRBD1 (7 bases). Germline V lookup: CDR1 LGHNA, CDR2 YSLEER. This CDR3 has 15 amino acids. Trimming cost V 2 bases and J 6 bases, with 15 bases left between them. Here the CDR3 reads CASSQSPAGGDTQYF. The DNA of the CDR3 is TGCGCCAGCAGCCAAAGTCCAGCAGGGGGGGATACGCAGTATTTT.

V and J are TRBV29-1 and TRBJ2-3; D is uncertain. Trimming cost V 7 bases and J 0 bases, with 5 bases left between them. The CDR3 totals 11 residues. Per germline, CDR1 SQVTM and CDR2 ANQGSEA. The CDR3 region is CSAGSTDTQYF. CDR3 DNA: TGCAGCGCCGGAAGCACAGATACGCAGTATTTT.

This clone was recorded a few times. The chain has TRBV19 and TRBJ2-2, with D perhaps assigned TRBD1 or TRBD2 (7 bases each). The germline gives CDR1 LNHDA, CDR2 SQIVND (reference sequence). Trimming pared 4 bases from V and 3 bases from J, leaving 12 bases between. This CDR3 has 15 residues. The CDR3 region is CASSKRDRDTGELFF. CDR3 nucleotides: TGTGCCAGTAGTAAGCGGGACAGAGACACCGGGGAGCTGTTTTTT.

CDR3 amino acids: CASSLGGLAGQETQYF. CDR3 bases: TGTGCCAGCAGCTTAGGGGGGCTAGCGGGGCAAGAGACCCAGTACTTC. The chain uses TRBV7-3 and TRBJ2-5, with 9 bases fitting TRBD2. Germline V CDR1 and CDR2: SGHTA, FQGTGA. The trim removed 2 bases at V and 2 bases at J, leaving 6 bases unmatched. The CDR3 length is 16 residues.